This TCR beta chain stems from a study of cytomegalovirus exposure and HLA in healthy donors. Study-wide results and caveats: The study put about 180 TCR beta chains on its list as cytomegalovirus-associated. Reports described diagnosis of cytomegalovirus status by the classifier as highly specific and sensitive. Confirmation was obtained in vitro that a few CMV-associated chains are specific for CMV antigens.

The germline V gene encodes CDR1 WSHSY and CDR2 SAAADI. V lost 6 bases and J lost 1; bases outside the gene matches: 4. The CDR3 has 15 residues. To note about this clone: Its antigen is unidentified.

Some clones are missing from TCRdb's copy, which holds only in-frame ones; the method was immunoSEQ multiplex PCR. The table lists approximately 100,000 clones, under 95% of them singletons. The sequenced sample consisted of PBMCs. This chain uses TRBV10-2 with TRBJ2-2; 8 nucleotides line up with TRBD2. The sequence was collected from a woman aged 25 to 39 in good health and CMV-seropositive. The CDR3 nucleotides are TGCGCCAGCAGGGAAAGCGGGGGGAACACCGGGGAGCTGTTTTTT. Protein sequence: CASRESGGNTGELFF.